These 12 T cell receptor beta chains were sequenced from one sample in a study of T cells in Graves' hyperthyroidism and ophthalmopathy. Researchers amplified the TCR beta CDR3 regions from RNA transcripts. With the HTBI primer set, the TCR CDR3 went through a first round of RT-PCR. TCRdb recomputed calls from the multiplex PCR reads with MiXCR, one row per CDR3 protein. This table holds hundreds of thousands of distinct CDR3 sequences, around 39% found once. Sequenced material: blood. The receptor set was obtained from a man between 18 and 35 years old with Graves' hyperthyroidism.

The chain couples TRBV9 to TRBJ2-5; 7 bases agree with TRBD1. The germline V gene encodes CDR1 SGDLS and CDR2 YYNGEE. The CDR3 is made up of 15 amino acids. Unmatched junction bases numbered 12, after V lost 5 bases and J lost 5 bases. CDR3 sequence (DNA): TGTGCCAGCAGTGATCGAGGGGGCACGGGGGAGACCCAGTACTTC. Translated, it gives CASSDRGGTGETQYF.

This clonotype turned up a few times. Here the CDR3 DNA reads TGCAGCGTTCCGACAGGGAACTATGGCTACACCTTC. This codes for CSVPTGNYGYTF. The V call is TRBV29-1, the J call TRBJ1-2; 7 positions agree with TRBD1. The germline V gene encodes CDR1 SQVTM and CDR2 ANQGSEA. The CDR3 extends over 12 amino acids. J was trimmed by 2 bases and V by 5 bases; bases with no gene match: 2.

This clonotype was seen more than once but under ten times. The chain links TRBV11-2 to TRBJ2-7, with unresolved D. The CDR3 runs to 14 residues. Looked up from germline, CDR1 is SGHAT and CDR2 is FQNNGV. Trimming removed 4 bases from V and 2 bases from J, with 12 bases in between. CDR3 sequence: CASSYTVGTYEQYF. Here the CDR3 DNA reads TGTGCCAGCAGCTATACAGTGGGAACCTACGAGCAGTACTTC. Full variable domain (missing parts from reference TRBV11-2 and TRBJ2-7): EAGVAQSPRYKIIEKRQSVAFWCNPISGHATLYWYQQILGQGPKLLIQFQNNGVVDDSQLPKDRFSAERLKGVDSTLKIQPAKLEDSAVYLCASSYTVGTYEQYFGPGTRLTVT.

This clonotype showed up just a few times. This sequence joins TRBV13 and TRBJ1-6, with D perhaps TRBD1 (6 bases). Trimming removed 1 base from V and 10 bases from J, with 11 bases in between. Germline CDR1 reads PRHDT; CDR2 reads FYEKMQ (reference sequence). The CDR3 has 14 residues. The CDR3, as DNA: TGTGCCAGCAGCTTAGACAGGGTTTCCTCACCCCTCCACTTT. The encoded protein is CASSLDRVSSPLHF.

V gene TRBV29-1 combines with J gene TRBJ1-1; perhaps TRBD1 as D (6 bases). Trimming removed 8 bases at V and 4 bases at J, with 17 bases between. This CDR3 region has 13 residues. From germline, CDR1 is SQVTM and CDR2 ANQGSEA. The CDR3 nucleotides read TGCAGCTCCCACGCCGGGACAACCACTGAAGCTTTCTTT. Its translation: CSSHAGTTTEAFF.

In its sample, this clonotype was seen many times. The V and J genes are TRBV19 and TRBJ1-2, with 7 bases identical to TRBD1. J was trimmed by 8 bases and V by 5 bases; bases with no gene match: 5. The germline CDR1 and CDR2 sequences are LNHDA and SQIVND (reference sequence). The CDR3 is made up of 12 amino acids. CDR3 sequence reads: CASSGDSSGYTF. Here the CDR3 DNA reads TGTGCCAGTAGTGGGGACAGTTCGGGCTACACCTTC.

The chain is built from TRBV4-1 and TRBJ1-5; possibly TRBD1 for D (5 bases). The CDR3 contains 15 residues. The germline V and J ends were trimmed by 3 bases and 0 bases, with 9 bases remaining between them. The germline gives CDR1 MGHRA, CDR2 YSYEKL. The DNA for the CDR3 is TGCGCCAGCAGCCAGGCGACAGCTAGCAATCAGCCCCAGCATTTT. It yields the protein CASSQATASNQPQHF.

This clonotype was seen a single time. The junction departs from the called germline gene at one end, perhaps through a read error. The chain uses TRBV7-2 and TRBJ1-1, with D possibly matching TRBD1 (5 bases). The CDR3 loop spans 14 amino acids. Germline values: CDR1 SGHTA, CDR2 FQGNSA. CDR3 sequence reads: CASSLASGNTEALF. The CDR3 nucleotides read TGTGCCAGCAGCTTGGCCTCAGGGAACACTGAAGCTCTCTTT.

This clonotype was seen a handful of times. The chain uses TRBV12-3 or TRBV12-4 and TRBJ2-5, with 11 bases aligning to TRBD2. This CDR3 has 15 residues. J gave up 4 bases and V 6 bases, and 7 bases lay outside the gene matches. The CDR3 loop reads CASRGSGRAVETQYF. In DNA, the CDR3 is TGTGCCAGCAGGGGTAGCGGGAGGGCCGTAGAGACCCAGTACTTC.

This clonotype came up a few times. The CDR3 loop is CASSVGDLTGDNSPLHF. The CDR3 nucleotides are TGTGCCAGCAGCGTAGGAGATTTGACAGGCGATAATTCACCCCTCCACTTT. This chain links TRBV9 with TRBJ1-6, with a possible D match to TRBD1 (6 bases). Trimming removed 0 bases at V and 5 bases at J, with 15 bases between. Germline CDR1 reads SGDLS; CDR2 reads YYNGEE. CDR3 size: 17 residues.

This chain links TRBV7-2 with TRBJ2-2; TRBD1 is a possible D gene (5 bases). The CDR3 length is 15 residues. Germline V lookup: CDR1 SGHTA, CDR2 FQGNSA. V was cut by 3 bases and J by 1 base, with 9 bases left in between. CDR3 nucleotide sequence: TGTGCCAGCAGCTTGGGGCTTCAGAACACCGGGGAGCTGTTTTTT. Amino acid sequence: CASSLGLQNTGELFF.

This clonotype was picked up a small number of times. In DNA, the CDR3 is TGTGCCAGTAGTATAGGGGGACTAGCGGGAGATCGAGAGACCCAGTACTTC. It translates to CASSIGGLAGDRETQYF. The rearrangement uses TRBV19 and TRBJ2-5, with 14 bases lining up with TRBD2. V shed 1 base and J 4 bases; nucleotides not matched to a gene: 5. This CDR3 has 17 residues. Germline assignment: CDR1 LNHDA and CDR2 SQIVND (reference sequence).